This TCR beta chain emerged from a study of control samples from healthy donors and cancer patients. Only in-frame clones appear in the TCRdb table, and some are missing; sequencing was by immunoSEQ multiplex PCR. The table records over 65,000 clones, 85% to 90% of them present only once. The CDR3 length is 12 residues. CDR1 is SGHTA and CDR2 is FQGTGA in the germline V gene. The ends were cut back, 1 base at V and 10 bases at J, with 8 bases in the middle. Specimen: PBMCs. The chain couples TRBV7-3 to TRBJ2-1, with D unclear. This TCR was sampled from a woman between 50 and 59 years old with colorectal cancer. CDR3 residues: CASSLSGREQFF. CDR3 nucleotides: TGTGCCAGCAGCTTAAGTGGAAGGGAGCAGTTCTTC.